The rows below give T cell receptor beta chains drawn from one sample of a study of blood T cell repertoires in COVID-19. Only in-frame clones appear in the TCRdb table, and some are missing; sequencing was by immunoSEQ multiplex PCR. The sample holds roughly 330,000 clones; 80% to 90% are singletons and the top ten take approximately 5.3%. Sequences were obtained from PBMCs or T cells enriched from blood (not recorded which). These receptors were collected from a woman in her thirties who had recovered from COVID-19. Both conserved end residues are part of each CDR3. Fields, in order: V gene, J gene, D gene, clone size, CDR3 DNA, CDR3 protein. A D gene is named only where the DNA matches it firmly. Expanded clones are given a class, and other clones once, few, many or no size at all.

>TRBV25-1|TRBJ2-1|NA|NA
TGTGCCAGCAGCGACGGGTACAATGAGCAGTTCTTC
CASSDGYNEQFF
>TRBV7-9|TRBJ1-2|NA|NA
TGTGCCAGCAGCTTAGTAGCGGTCAGCTATGGCTACACCTTC
CASSLVAVSYGYTF
>TRBV29-1|TRBJ1-5|TRBD1|NA
TGCAGCGTCGAAAGTGGACAGGGGCTTGGGCCCCAGCATTTT
CSVESGQGLGPQHF
>TRBV5-6|TRBJ1-4|NA|NA
TGTGCCAGCAGCTTGTCGGGACTCACGGGTGAAAAACTGTTTTTT
CASSLSGLTGEKLFF
>TRBV7-9|TRBJ2-5|TRBD2|NA
TGTGCCAGCAGCCCGCGTAGGCGTTTTGCGGGGGTGGAAGAGACCCAGTACTTC
CASSPRRRFAGVEETQYF
>TRBV3-1/TRBV3-2|TRBJ2-7|TRBD2|NA
TGTGCCAGCAGCTATAACGCGGGGGTCCCGGAGGAGCAGTACTTC
CASSYNAGVPEEQYF
>TRBV19|TRBJ1-4|TRBD1|NA
TGTGCCAGTAGTATTGGGGCAGGGGGCGACGAAAAACTGTTTTTT
CASSIGAGGDEKLFF
>TRBV3-1/TRBV3-2|TRBJ1-6|NA|NA
TGTGCCAGCAGCCCCGGGGGGGCGGAGTATAATTCACCCCTCCACTTT
CASSPGGAEYNSPLHF
>TRBV20-1|TRBJ1-1|TRBD1|few
TGCAGTGCTAGTTCCGGACAGGCCGTTATGAACACTGAAGCTTTCTTT
CSASSGQAVMNTEAFF
>TRBV6-5|TRBJ1-1|TRBD1|NA
TGTGCCAGCAGGATAGGGGGCCCGGGTACTGAAGCTTTCTTT
CASRIGGPGTEAFF
>TRBV7-2|TRBJ2-2|NA|NA
TGTGCCAGCAGCTCACAGGGATGGGACACCGGGGAGCTGTTTTTT
CASSSQGWDTGELFF
>TRBV11-2|TRBJ2-3|NA|NA
TGTGCCAGCAGCTCTACCACGAGCACAGATACGCAGTATTTT
CASSSTTSTDTQYF
>TRBV9|TRBJ1-5|NA|NA
TGTGCCAGCAGCGTAAGAAGGGGGACCCTTAGCAATCAGCCCCAGCATTTT
CASSVRRGTLSNQPQHF
>TRBV10-3|TRBJ1-6|TRBD1|NA
TGTGCCATCAGCCTTGGACAGGGGGATTCACCCCTCCACTTT
CAISLGQGDSPLHF
>TRBV11-2|TRBJ2-7|NA|NA
TGTGCCAGCAGCCTGGACAGAGCCGACGAGCAGTACTTC
CASSLDRADEQYF
>TRBV7-8|TRBJ2-1|NA|NA
TGTGCCAGCAGCTTAGCAGGATCGGACACTGAGCAGTTCTTC
CASSLAGSDTEQFF
>TRBV3-1/TRBV3-2|TRBJ2-3|NA|NA
TGTGCCAGCAGCGCACAGGGTTTAGGGTGGGCTACGCAGTATTTT
CASSAQGLGWATQYF
>TRBV29-1|TRBJ1-1|NA|NA
TGCAGCGTTGAAGCCCATTTGGGGAGTAGTACTGAAGCTTTCTTT
CSVEAHLGSSTEAFF
>TRBV9|TRBJ2-1|TRBD2|NA
TGTGCCAGCAGCGTGGATATGAGCGGGGGGTTCTACAATGAGCAGTTCTTC
CASSVDMSGGFYNEQFF
>TRBV2|TRBJ1-6|NA|NA
TGTGCCAGCAGTGAAGGTCGTAATTCACCCCTCCACTTT
CASSEGRNSPLHF
>TRBV7-9|TRBJ1-2|NA|NA
TGTGCCAGCAGCTTAGTACAGAAAAACTATGGCTACACCTTC
CASSLVQKNYGYTF
>TRBV7-9|TRBJ1-6|TRBD1|NA
TGTGCCAGCAGCCCGTCCCGGGACAGGGATTCACCCCTCCACTTT
CASSPSRDRDSPLHF
>TRBV6-5|TRBJ1-6|NA|NA
TGTGCCAGCAGACTCCGATCCCCGGGTGGTTCACCCCTCCACTTT
CASRLRSPGGSPLHF
>TRBV3-1/TRBV3-2|TRBJ2-1|TRBD2|NA
TGTGCCAGCAGCCAAGATTTGGCGGGGGGGCCTGAGCAGTTCTTC
CASSQDLAGGPEQFF
>TRBV7-3|TRBJ2-5|TRBD2|NA
TGTGCCAGCTCCTTAGCGGGGGCCCAAGAGACCCAGTACTTC
CASSLAGAQETQYF
>TRBV19|TRBJ1-5|NA|few
TGTGCCAGTAGTTCTCAGGGGAGCAATCAGCCCCAGCATTTT
CASSSQGSNQPQHF
>TRBV6-5|TRBJ1-4|NA|NA
TGTGCCAGCACGGACCTAGGGCGGGGGAATGAAAAACTGTTTTTT
CASTDLGRGNEKLFF
>TRBV4-1|TRBJ2-7|TRBD1|NA
TGCGCCAGCAGCACCTGGGACAGATACGAGCAGTACTTC
CASSTWDRYEQYF
>TRBV4-2|TRBJ2-7|NA|NA
TGTGCCAGCAGCGGACAGAGTTACGAGCAGTACTTC
CASSGQSYEQYF
>TRBV7-2|TRBJ2-7|TRBD1|few
TGTGCCAGCACATCCGGGACAGGGGTTTCCCAGTACTTC
CASTSGTGVSQYF
>TRBV2|TRBJ2-1|TRBD2|NA
TGTGCCAGCAGTGGTACGGGGGGGGCCATGAATGAGCAGTTCTTC
CASSGTGGAMNEQFF
>TRBV20-1|TRBJ2-1|NA|once
TGCAGTGCTAGTCAGCTGGAGGGCAGGGTCTTC
CSASQLEGRVF
>TRBV11-2|TRBJ1-4|TRBD1|NA
TGTGCCAGCAGCACCCAGGGGGCTGGGAATGAAAAACTGTTTTTT
CASSTQGAGNEKLFF
>TRBV12-3/TRBV12-4|TRBJ1-1|NA|NA
TGTGCCAGCAGCCCCAGGGGCACTGAAGCTTTCTTT
CASSPRGTEAFF
>TRBV7-9|TRBJ2-5|TRBD1|NA
TGTGCCAGCAGCCCCGGGACAGGGGAGACCCAGTACTTC
CASSPGTGETQYF
>TRBV4-3|TRBJ1-2|TRBD1|NA
TGCGCCAGCAGCCCAGGGGACAGGGACCTGGCAGGCTACACCTTC
CASSPGDRDLAGYTF
>TRBV5-8|TRBJ2-1|NA|NA
TGTGCCAGCAGCTTGTATTCGGAGCAGTTCTTC
CASSLYSEQFF
>TRBV10-2|TRBJ2-2|NA|NA
TGCGCCAGCGGGGAGTCTTGGGGGCCTACGAACACCGGGGAGCTGTTTTTT
CASGESWGPTNTGELFF
>TRBV7-2|TRBJ2-5|TRBD2|NA
TGTGCCAGCAGCACCGAGGGACTACACCAAGAGACCCAGTACTTC
CASSTEGLHQETQYF
>TRBV11-1|TRBJ2-1|TRBD2|NA
TGTGCCAGCAGCACCTTAGCGGGGGGCCTCAAAGCTGAGCAGTTCTTC
CASSTLAGGLKAEQFF
>TRBV5-4|TRBJ2-1|NA|NA
TGTGCCAGCAGCTACTCCGCTATGGGCGATGAGCAGTTCTTC
CASSYSAMGDEQFF
>TRBV7-9|TRBJ1-6|NA|NA
TGTGCCCTAAAAGCGAATAATTCACCCCTCCACTTT
CALKANNSPLHF
>TRBV5-4|TRBJ2-3|TRBD1|NA
TGTGCCAGCAGCTTTCCAGGGGGCGCGGAAGGCACAGATACGCAGTATTTT
CASSFPGGAEGTDTQYF
>TRBV5-6|TRBJ1-1|NA|NA
TGTGCCAGCAGCTTGATTTTTTTCGATCAGGGTTTGACTGAAGCTTTCTTT
CASSLIFFDQGLTEAFF
>TRBV30|TRBJ1-2|NA|NA
TGTGCCTGGAGTGTACTACGGGTCTATGGCTACACCTTC
CAWSVLRVYGYTF
>TRBV5-1|TRBJ2-1|TRBD2|NA
TGCGCCAGCAGCCCCGGGACTAGCGAAAGTTTTGGTGAGCAGTTCTTC
CASSPGTSESFGEQFF
>TRBV30|TRBJ2-5|NA|NA
TGTGCCTGGAGCCTAGGACTCGGGGAAGAGACCCAGTACTTC
CAWSLGLGEETQYF
>TRBV4-1|TRBJ2-2|NA|NA
TGCGCCAGCGGATACAGGCCCGGGGAGCTGTTTTTT
CASGYRPGELFF
>TRBV5-1|TRBJ1-6|TRBD1|NA
TGCGCCAGCAGCCTCGGACCGGACAGGGATTCACCCCTCCACTTT
CASSLGPDRDSPLHF
>TRBV4-1|TRBJ2-7|NA|NA
TGCGCCAGCAGCCAAGCCTCCTCCTACGAGCAGTACTTC
CASSQASSYEQYF
>TRBV2|TRBJ2-7|NA|NA
TGTGCCAGCAGGGCCGGGGTCTCCTACGAGCAGTACTTC
CASRAGVSYEQYF
>TRBV4-2|TRBJ2-7|NA|NA
TGTGCCAGCAGCCAAGAAGGGGCGGGGGCTTCCTACGAGCAGTACTTC
CASSQEGAGASYEQYF
>TRBV5-1|TRBJ1-1|TRBD1|NA
TGCGCCAGCAGGACAGGGCTCATGAACACTGAAGCTTTCTTT
CASRTGLMNTEAFF
>TRBV10-3|TRBJ1-4|NA|once
TGTGCCATCAGTGAGCGGCAGGGTGGAGAAAAACTGTTTTTT
CAISERQGGEKLFF
>TRBV19|TRBJ2-1|NA|NA
TGTGCCAGTACGGCGGGGCTGAGCTCCTACAATGAGCAGTTCTTC
CASTAGLSSYNEQFF